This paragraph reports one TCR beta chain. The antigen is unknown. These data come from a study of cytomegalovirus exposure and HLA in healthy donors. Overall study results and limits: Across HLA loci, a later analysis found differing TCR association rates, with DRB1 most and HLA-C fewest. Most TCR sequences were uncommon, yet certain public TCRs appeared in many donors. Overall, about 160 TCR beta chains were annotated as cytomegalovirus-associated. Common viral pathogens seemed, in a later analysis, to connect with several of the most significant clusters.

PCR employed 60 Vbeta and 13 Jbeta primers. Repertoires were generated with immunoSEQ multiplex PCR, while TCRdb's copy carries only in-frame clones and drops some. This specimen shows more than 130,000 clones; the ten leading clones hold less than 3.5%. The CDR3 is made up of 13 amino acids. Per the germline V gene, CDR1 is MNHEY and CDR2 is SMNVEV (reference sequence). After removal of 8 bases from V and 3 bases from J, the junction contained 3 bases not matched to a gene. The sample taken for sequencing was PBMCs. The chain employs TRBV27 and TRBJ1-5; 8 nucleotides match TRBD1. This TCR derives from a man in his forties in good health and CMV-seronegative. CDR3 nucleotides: TGTGCCAGCGGGACAGGTTTCAATCAGCCCCAGCATTTT. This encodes CASGTGFNQPQHF.